This TCR beta chain was sequenced for a study of T cell responses to AZD1222 COVID-19 vaccine (dated by TCRdb to about 2021). In the study overall: A total of about 250 trial participants underwent TCR sequencing, of whom some 200 had received two doses of AZD1222 and roughly 26 had received two doses of the MenACWY control vaccine. Enrollment into the trials was organized by age into subgroups of 18-55, 56-69 and 70-plus years, and those subgroups contained approximately 160, 26 and 62 TCR-sequenced participants, respectively. Study-wide conclusions, independent of this receptor: Because no day 14 peak-response samples were available, the repertoires could be characterized only after the peak T cell response. After two AZD1222 doses, spike-specific TCR breadth and depth were significantly higher than at day 0 and than in MenACWY recipients. Conclusions about previously exposed vaccinees are limited because only six or seven AZD1222 recipients were SARS-CoV-2 seropositive at baseline. In the small 56-69-year group, the increase in depth fell short of significance, most likely because of low power. Most participants were white British and females outnumbered males, and the authors suggested that clonal diversity may have been underestimated. Reportedly, almost half of the unique spike-specific TCRs recognized epitopes lying outside the regions that are mutated in the B.1.351 and B.1.1.7 variants. The whole spike protein was spanned by vaccine-associated CD4 TCRs, and dominant responses were seen in regions 160-218 and 743-854.

The time point tag for this specimen amounts to: baseline before first vaccination. The treatment or condition label, as the study defines it: meningococcal conjugate vaccine given as trial control. Vaccinee samples were obtained from the UK trials COV001 and COV002, which included a single-blind randomized controlled phase 2/3 trial of AZD1222 (ChAdOx1 nCoV-19) in healthy adults. For TCRbeta chain sequencing, PBMC samples from trial participants were taken at day 0 and at day 28 after the second dose. The CDR3 regions of human TCRbeta chains were analyzed by immunosequencing. As for the original processing: Repertoire TCRs were matched against a reference library of SARS-CoV-2-specific TCRs generated with the MIRA antigen-specificity platform. Breadth meant the fraction of unique TCRs that were SARS-CoV-2-associated, whereas depth meant the fraction of total T cells that were SARS-CoV-2-associated. Using the MIRA data, each spike-specific TCR was mapped to the spike region that the TCR reacts to and placed in a CD4 or CD8 class. Log10-transformed breadth and depth values were compared by one-way ANOVA with Sidak's multiple comparisons tests. Not all clones reach the TCRdb copy of this immuneACCESS table, which keeps in-frame sequences only. Checked studies attribute under half of the gap to unresolved V genes and leave the rest unexplained. The V and J calls and the clone size are those of that table, but D and trimming were determined from the DNA. Counted in this sample were 65,000 to 80,000 clones; roughly 94% of them appeared once. Together, the top ten hold around 7.1% of the sample.

As for this clone: Its antigen has not been determined. No base quality information exists; no much larger clone differs at one position.

The sequence was collected from an adult in good health. Sequenced here: peripheral blood, sampled on day 0 of MenACWY control vaccination.

The CDR3 sequence is CASSPSGPGREKLFF. The DNA sequence is as follows: TGTGCCAGCAGCCCTTCGGGACCCGGGCGTGAAAAACTGTTTTTT. This receptor chain uses TRBV7-2 and TRBJ1-4; 5 matching bases give a weak D call of TRBD1. The CDR3 runs 15 amino acids, cysteine and phenylalanine included. Only the CDR3 portion is preserved as DNA: 45 bases, with reading frame beginning at the first base. V is reduced by 5 bases and J by 7 bases, leaving a spacing of 17 bases between them. As encoded in the germline V gene, CDR1 is SGHTA while CDR2 is FQGNSA.